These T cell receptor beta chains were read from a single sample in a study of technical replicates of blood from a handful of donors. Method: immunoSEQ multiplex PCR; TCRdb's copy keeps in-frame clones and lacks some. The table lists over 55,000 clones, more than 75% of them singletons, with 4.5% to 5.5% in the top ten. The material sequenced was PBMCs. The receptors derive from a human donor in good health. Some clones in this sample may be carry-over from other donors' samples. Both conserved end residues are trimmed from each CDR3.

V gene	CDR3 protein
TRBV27	ASSPHTGGTEAF
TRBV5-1	ASSLSGLAVGSEAF
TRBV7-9	ASSPSLAGGETQY
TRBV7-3	ASSLGAHNSPLH
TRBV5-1	ASSLAGGYYEQY
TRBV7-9	ASSLVQGLNEQF
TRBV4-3	ASSQDTGTAILSDTQY
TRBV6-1	ASSDVGRAYGYT
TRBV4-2	ASSQDTSSYEQY
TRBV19	ASSELAGVSSGYNEQF
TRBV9	ASSVSGGTNQPQH
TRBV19	ASSIERGQNYGYT
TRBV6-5	ASSYPLGGVNIQY
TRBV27	ASSLFGRDTYEQY
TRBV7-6	ASSLGGTVLSGNTIY
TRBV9	ASSASGVGAADTQY
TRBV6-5	ASNRLAGGTDTQY
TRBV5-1	ASSLLSRGLNTEAF
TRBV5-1	ASSLDGSSGNTIY
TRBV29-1	SASGFRVTDTQY